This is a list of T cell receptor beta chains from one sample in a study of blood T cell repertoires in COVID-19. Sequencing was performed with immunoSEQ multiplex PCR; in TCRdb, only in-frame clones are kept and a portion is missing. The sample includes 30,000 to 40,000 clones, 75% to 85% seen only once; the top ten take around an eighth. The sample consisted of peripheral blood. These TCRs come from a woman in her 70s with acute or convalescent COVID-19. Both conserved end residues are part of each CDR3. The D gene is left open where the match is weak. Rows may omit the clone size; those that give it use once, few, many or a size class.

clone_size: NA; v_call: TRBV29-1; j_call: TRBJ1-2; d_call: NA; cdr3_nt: TGCAGCGTTGAAGATCCGGGGTTCGGTAACTATGGCTACACCTTC; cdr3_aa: CSVEDPGFGNYGYTF
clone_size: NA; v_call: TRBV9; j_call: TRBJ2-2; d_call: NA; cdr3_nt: TGTGCCAGCAGCGTACAGGGTTATACCGGGGAGCTGTTTTTT; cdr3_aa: CASSVQGYTGELFF
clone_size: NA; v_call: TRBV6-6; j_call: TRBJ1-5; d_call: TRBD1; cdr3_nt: TGTGCCAGCAGTTACGAACAGGGGGCGGACAATCAGCCCCAGCATTTT; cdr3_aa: CASSYEQGADNQPQHF
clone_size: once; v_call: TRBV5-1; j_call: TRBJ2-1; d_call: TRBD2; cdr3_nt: TGCGCCAGCAGCTGGAGCGGGAGGTCTCTTGATGAGCAGTTCTTC; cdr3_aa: CASSWSGRSLDEQFF
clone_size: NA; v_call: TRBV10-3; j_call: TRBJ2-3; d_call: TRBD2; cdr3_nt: TGTGCCAGCAACCGAGGCGGGGGGGGCCGGGAAGATACGCAGTATTTT; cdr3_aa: CASNRGGGGREDTQYF
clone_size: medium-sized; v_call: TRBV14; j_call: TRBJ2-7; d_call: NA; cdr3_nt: TGTGCCATGCGGCCCAGGGCGTCCTACGAGCAGTACTTC; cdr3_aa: CAMRPRASYEQYF
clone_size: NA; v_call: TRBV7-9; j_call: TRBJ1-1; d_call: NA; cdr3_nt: TGTGCCAGCAGCACCTGGACAGCCCTTGGCACTGAAGCTTTCTTT; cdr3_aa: CASSTWTALGTEAFF
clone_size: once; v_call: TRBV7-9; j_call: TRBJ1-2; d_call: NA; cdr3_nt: TGTGCCAGCAGCTTAGCGGGGAGGGATTCCTATGGCTACACCTTC; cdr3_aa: CASSLAGRDSYGYTF
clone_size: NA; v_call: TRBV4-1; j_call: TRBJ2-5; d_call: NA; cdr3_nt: TGCGCCAGCAGCCAAGGGTCGAGAGAGACCCAGTACTTC; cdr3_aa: CASSQGSRETQYF
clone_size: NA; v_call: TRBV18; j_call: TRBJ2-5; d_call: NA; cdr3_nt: TGTGCCAGCTCACCCGCGATACAAGAGACCCAGTACTTC; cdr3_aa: CASSPAIQETQYF
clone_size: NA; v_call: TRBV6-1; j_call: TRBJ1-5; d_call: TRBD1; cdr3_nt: TGTGCCAGCAGTGACCGTCCGGGACAGGGTGGTCAGCCCCAGCATTTT; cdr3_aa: CASSDRPGQGGQPQHF
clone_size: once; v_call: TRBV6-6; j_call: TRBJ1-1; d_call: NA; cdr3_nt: TGTGCCAGCAGTTACTCCCGGGGTAACCTGAACACTGAAGCTTTCTTT; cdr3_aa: CASSYSRGNLNTEAFF
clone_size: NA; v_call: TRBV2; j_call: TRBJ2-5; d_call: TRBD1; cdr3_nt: TGTGCCAGCAGTAGGGACAGGGGGAACGGAGAGACCCAGTACTTC; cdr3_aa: CASSRDRGNGETQYF
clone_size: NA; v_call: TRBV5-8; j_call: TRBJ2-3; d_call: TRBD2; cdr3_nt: TGTGCCAGCAGCCCGGATACGGGGGCTAGCGGGAGTGATACGCAGTATTTT; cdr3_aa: CASSPDTGASGSDTQYF
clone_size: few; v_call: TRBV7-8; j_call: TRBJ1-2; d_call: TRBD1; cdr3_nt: TGTGCCAGCAGCTCCAGGGGGCGGAGGGATGGCTACACCTTC; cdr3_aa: CASSSRGRRDGYTF
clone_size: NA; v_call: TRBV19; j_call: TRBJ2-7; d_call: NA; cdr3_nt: TGTGCCAGTAGTAATCGGGGAAGCTCCTACGAGCAGTACTTC; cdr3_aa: CASSNRGSSYEQYF
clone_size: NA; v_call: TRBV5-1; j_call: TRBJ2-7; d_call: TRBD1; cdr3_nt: TGCGCCAGCAGCGAGCAATATGGACAGGCGCGGACCTACGAGCAGTACTTC; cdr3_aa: CASSEQYGQARTYEQYF
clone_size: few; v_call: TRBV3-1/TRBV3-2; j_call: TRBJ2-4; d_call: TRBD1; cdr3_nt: TGTGCCAGCAGCCTCGGGACAGCGGCCATTCAGTACTTC; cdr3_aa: CASSLGTAAIQYF
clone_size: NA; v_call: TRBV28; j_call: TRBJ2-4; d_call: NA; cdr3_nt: TGTGCCAGCAGTTTATCCGCTAGCGCCCTTATAACCAAAAACATTCAGTACTTC; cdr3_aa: CASSLSASALITKNIQYF
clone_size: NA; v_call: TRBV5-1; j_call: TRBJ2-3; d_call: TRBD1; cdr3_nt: TGCGCCAGCAGCTTACAGGGGGTGCCTGGCACAGATACGCAGTATTTT; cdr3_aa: CASSLQGVPGTDTQYF
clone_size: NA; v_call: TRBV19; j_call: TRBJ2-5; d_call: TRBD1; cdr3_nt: TGTGCCAGTAGTATCTCCCGACAGGGTGCGAAGACCCAGTACTTC; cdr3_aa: CASSISRQGAKTQYF
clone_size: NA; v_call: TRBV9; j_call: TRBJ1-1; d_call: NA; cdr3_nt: TGTGCCAGCAGCGAAAGTGGGGCTCCTAAGGGGAACACTGAAGCTTTCTTT; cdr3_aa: CASSESGAPKGNTEAFF
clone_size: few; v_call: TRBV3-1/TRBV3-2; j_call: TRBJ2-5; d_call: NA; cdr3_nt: TGTGCCAGCAGCCAAGAGCGGCTTAAAGAGACCCAGTACTTC; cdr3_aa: CASSQERLKETQYF
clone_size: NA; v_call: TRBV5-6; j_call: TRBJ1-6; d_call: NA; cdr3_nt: TGTGCCAGCAGCTTGGTCGGGTCACCCCTCCACTTT; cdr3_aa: CASSLVGSPLHF
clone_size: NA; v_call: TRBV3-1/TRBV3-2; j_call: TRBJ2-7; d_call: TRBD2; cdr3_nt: TGTGCCAGCAGCCCCTACCGGACTAGCGGGACCTACGAGCAGTACTTC; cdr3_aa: CASSPYRTSGTYEQYF
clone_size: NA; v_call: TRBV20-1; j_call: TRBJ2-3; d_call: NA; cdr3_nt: TGCAGTGCTAGTTCGGTGGGGAGGACAGATACGCAGTATTTT; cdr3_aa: CSASSVGRTDTQYF
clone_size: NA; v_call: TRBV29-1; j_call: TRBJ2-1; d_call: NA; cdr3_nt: TGCAGCGTTACAGTCCTCCCGAGCTCCTACAATGAGCAGTTCTTC; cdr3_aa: CSVTVLPSSYNEQFF
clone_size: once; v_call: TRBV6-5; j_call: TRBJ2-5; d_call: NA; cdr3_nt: TGTGCCACCACCGGGAATCTAGCTCAAGAGACCCAGTACTTC; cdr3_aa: CATTGNLAQETQYF
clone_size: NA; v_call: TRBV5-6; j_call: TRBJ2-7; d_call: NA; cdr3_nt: TGTGCCAGCAGCTTTAGCCGGAGGAATTGGGACTACGAGCAGTACTTC; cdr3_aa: CASSFSRRNWDYEQYF
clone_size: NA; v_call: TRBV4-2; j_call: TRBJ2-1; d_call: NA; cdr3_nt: TGTGCCAGCAGCCAAGAACTCTCTTCCTACAATGAGCAGTTCTTC; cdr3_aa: CASSQELSSYNEQFF
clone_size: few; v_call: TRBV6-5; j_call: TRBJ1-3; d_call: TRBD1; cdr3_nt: TGTGCCAGCAGTTACGGGGGACAGGGAAACACCATATATTTT; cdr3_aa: CASSYGGQGNTIYF
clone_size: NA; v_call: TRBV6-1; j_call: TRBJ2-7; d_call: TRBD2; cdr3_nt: TGTGCCAGCAGTGGGATTACTAGCGGGTATACCTACGAGCAGTACTTC; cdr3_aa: CASSGITSGYTYEQYF
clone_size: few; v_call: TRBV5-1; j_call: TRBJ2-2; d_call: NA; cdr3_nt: TGCGCCAGCAGCCCGCACACGGGGGGCGGCACCGGGGAGCTGTTTTTT; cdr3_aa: CASSPHTGGGTGELFF
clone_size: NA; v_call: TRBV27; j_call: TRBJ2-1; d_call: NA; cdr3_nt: TGTGCCAGCAGTCGAGGGGGACTACACTACAATGAGCAGTTCTTC; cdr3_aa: CASSRGGLHYNEQFF
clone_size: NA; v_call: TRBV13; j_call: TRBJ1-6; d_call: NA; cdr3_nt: TGTGCCAGCAGCTTCTCAGTTCCGGCAGGGCAGTCACCCCTCCACTTT; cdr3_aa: CASSFSVPAGQSPLHF
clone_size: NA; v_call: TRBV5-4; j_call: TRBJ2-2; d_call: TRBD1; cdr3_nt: TGTGCCAGCAGCTTGGGACAGGGTCCCGTTACCGGGGAGCTGTTTTTT; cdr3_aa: CASSLGQGPVTGELFF
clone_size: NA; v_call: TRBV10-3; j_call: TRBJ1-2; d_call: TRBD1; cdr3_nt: TGTGCCATCAGGACCGGGACAGAATATAACTATGGCTACACCTTC; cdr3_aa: CAIRTGTEYNYGYTF
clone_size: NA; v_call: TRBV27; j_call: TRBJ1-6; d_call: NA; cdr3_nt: TGTGCCAGCAGCCGGGTCGGCTTGGCCCTCCACTTT; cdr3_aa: CASSRVGLALHF
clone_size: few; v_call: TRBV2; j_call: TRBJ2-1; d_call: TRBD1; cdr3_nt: TGTGCCAGCAGTGAAACGGGACAGATGTACAATGAGCAGTTCTTC; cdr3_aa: CASSETGQMYNEQFF
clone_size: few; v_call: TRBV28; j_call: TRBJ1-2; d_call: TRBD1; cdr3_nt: TGTGCCAGCAGTGCTCCGGGACAGAACTATGGCTACACCTTC; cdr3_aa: CASSAPGQNYGYTF
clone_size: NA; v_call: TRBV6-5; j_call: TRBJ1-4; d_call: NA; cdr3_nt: TGTGCCAGCAGTTACTCGAGGGCCTCCCGTAATGAAAAACTGTTTTTT; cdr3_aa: CASSYSRASRNEKLFF